The 27 T cell receptor beta chains listed next were all sequenced from one sample in a study of OX40 agonist ivuxolimab in advanced cancers. Sequencing used immunoSEQ multiplex PCR; TCRdb keeps in-frame clones, though not all of them. The data hold approximately 100,000 clones, with 90% observed a single time. Sequenced here: CD4+ or CD8+ T cells sorted from blood, sampled in a trial of the OX40 agonist ivuxolimab. The receptors stem from an adult with an advanced solid tumor such as melanoma, head and neck, liver or kidney cancer.

This clone was found once. The chain links TRBV27 to TRBJ2-1; 12 bases align to TRBD2. CDR1 MNHEY and CDR2 SMNVEV come from the germline V gene (reference sequence). CDR3 size: 22 residues. The ends lost 7 bases at V and 4 bases at J; junction bases unmatched: 26. CDR3: CASTSPKGQSPGLAGIYNEQFF. CDR3 sequence (DNA): TGTGCCAGCACCTCCCCCAAGGGACAGTCTCCCGGACTAGCGGGGATATACAATGAGCAGTTCTTC.

The rearrangement joins TRBV11-2 to TRBJ2-5; 10 nucleotides match TRBD2. The CDR3 loop spans 16 amino acids. CDR1 and CDR2 (germline): SGHAT, FQNNGV. After removal of 5 bases from V and 1 base from J, the junction contained 7 bases not matched to a gene. The CDR3 coding sequence is TGTGCCAGCAGCCCCCCGGGACTAGCGACCCAAGAGACCCAGTACTTC. Translated: CASSPPGLATQETQYF.

The sample holds one count of this clone. The chain joins TRBV28 to TRBJ2-7, with a weak D call TRBD1 (6 bases). There are 14 residues in the CDR3. V gave up 3 bases and J gave up 4 bases, with 13 bases separating them. CDR1 and CDR2 (germline): MDHEN, SYDVKM. The CDR3 coding sequence is TGTGCCAGCAGTTTGTACAGGGTCAAGTACGAGCAGTACTTC. The encoded protein is CASSLYRVKYEQYF.

For the CDR3, the DNA is TGTGCCAGCAGCTTAGTAGCAGATACGCAGTATTTT. Translation gives CASSLVADTQYF. This chain joins TRBV13 and TRBJ2-3; D unresolved. Looked up from germline, CDR1 is PRHDT and CDR2 is FYEKMQ (reference sequence). Trimming removed 1 base from V and 4 bases from J, with 3 bases in between. This CDR3 contains 12 residues.

The chain combines TRBV7-2 with TRBJ1-3, with 7 bases identical to TRBD1. V lost 5 bases to trimming and J lost 0 bases; unmatched junction nucleotides: 7. Germline CDR1 is SGHTA and CDR2 is FQGNSA. The CDR3 extends over 16 amino acids. In nucleotides, the CDR3 is TGTGCCAGCAGCCTACAGGGGCCGATCTCTGGAAACACCATATATTTT. As protein: CASSLQGPISGNTIYF.

The genes are TRBV27 and TRBJ1-1; possible D gene TRBD1, 6 bases. This CDR3 has 16 residues. V was clipped by 2 bases and J by 0 bases, with 13 bases between them. The germline gives CDR1 MNHEY, CDR2 SMNVEV (reference sequence). CDR3 loop: CASSLKPRGLNTEAFF. Written as DNA, the CDR3 is TGTGCCAGCAGTTTAAAGCCCAGGGGTCTGAACACTGAAGCTTTCTTT.

As DNA, the CDR3 is TGCGCCAGCAGCCCTGGACAGGTCGGAAACACCATATATTTT. It specifies CASSPGQVGNTIYF. This sequence joins TRBV10-2 and TRBJ1-3; 7 bases agree with TRBD1. Unmatched junction bases numbered 6, after V lost 6 bases and J lost 4 bases. The germline V gene encodes CDR1 WSHSY and CDR2 SAAADI. This CDR3 comprises 14 residues.

The table lists this clone with a count of one. J is TRBJ1-5 and V is TRBV5-6, with 8 bases fitting TRBD1. Germline V gene data show CDR1 as SGHDT and CDR2 as YYEEEE. Trimming took 1 base from V and 7 from J; bases not matched to a gene: 4. The CDR3 extends over 14 amino acids. The CDR3 DNA sequence: TGTGCCAGCAGCTTGTGGACAGGGTACCAGCCCCAGCATTTT. Its protein product is CASSLWTGYQPQHF.

The V gene is TRBV28, the J gene TRBJ2-7; possibly TRBD1 for D (5 bases). Germline CDR1 and CDR2: MDHEN and SYDVKM. The CDR3 is 14 residues long. V was shortened by 2 bases and J by 6 bases, with 14 bases between the two germline ends. CDR3 protein: CASSLRQGWSEQYF. CDR3 nucleotide sequence: TGTGCCAGCAGTTTAAGGCAGGGTTGGAGCGAGCAGTACTTC.

The chain employs TRBV15 and TRBJ2-1; 7 bases line up with TRBD1. CDR1 and CDR2 from the germline V gene are LNHNV and YYDKDF (reference sequence). The V and J ends lost 5 bases and 16 bases, in that order; junction bases with no gene match: 11. CDR3 length equals 12 residues. The CDR3 region has the DNA TGTGCCACCAGCCGATACAGGGGAGCCTTCTTCTTC. It is translated as CATSRYRGAFFF.

The V gene is TRBV7-2, the J gene TRBJ2-5; 9 bases are shared with TRBD2. This CDR3 is 14 amino acids long. CDR1 and CDR2 (germline): SGHTA, FQGNSA. The J segment lost 4 bases and the V segment lost 1 base, leaving 1 base of the junction unmatched. The CDR3 DNA reads TGTGCCAGCAGCTTAGTACTAGCGGGAGAGACCCAGTACTTC. Translated, it gives CASSLVLAGETQYF.

The V call is TRBV18, the J call TRBJ2-7; D is perhaps TRBD2 (6 bases). Trimming stripped 3 bases from V and 5 bases from J, with 20 bases between. The CDR3 runs 16 residues. Germline CDR1 KGHSH, CDR2 LQKENI. CDR3 loop: CASSPPNGGRYNEQYF. The CDR3 DNA reads as TGTGCCAGCTCACCTCCAAATGGAGGGAGGTACAACGAGCAGTACTTC.

Of note for this clone: The same CDR3 also results from other DNA sequences found in this sample. This rearrangement joins TRBV20-1 to TRBJ2-7; D ambiguous. Germline assignment: CDR1 DFQATT and CDR2 SNEGSKA (reference sequence). Between the trimmed V and J ends, which lost 6 bases and 1 base, there was a span of 7 bases. The length of the CDR3 is 11 residues. The DNA of the CDR3 is TGCAGTGCGGCTCGTTCCTACGAGCAGTACTTC. Its protein is CSAARSYEQYF.

The chain couples TRBV19 to TRBJ2-1, with D perhaps matching TRBD2 (6 bases). Between the trimmed V and J ends, which lost 7 bases and 4 bases, there was a span of 26 bases. CDR1 is LNHDA, CDR2 SQIVND, per germline (reference sequence). The CDR3 runs 18 residues. The CDR3 region has the DNA TGTGCCAGTACTACGACCTGGGAGCGAGCGGGTTTTTACAATGAGCAGTTCTTC. It yields the protein CASTTTWERAGFYNEQFF. The entire variable domain, with the rest obtained from reference TRBV19 and TRBJ2-1, is as follows: DGGITQSPKYLFRKEGQNVTLSCEQNLNHDAMYWYRQDPGQGLRLIYYSQIVNDFQKGDIAEGYSVSREKKESFPLTVTSAQKNPTAFYLCASTTTWERAGFYNEQFFGPGTRLTVL.

This clone came up once. Other nucleotide sequences in the sample specify the same CDR3. The chain combines TRBV11-2 with TRBJ2-7, with 10 bases lining up with TRBD1. The CDR3 is made up of 13 amino acids. The germline gives CDR1 SGHAT, CDR2 FQNNGV. V shed 5 bases and J 5 bases; nucleotides not matched to a gene: 3. CDR3 bases: TGTGCCAGCAGCCGGGACAGGGGCCACGAGCAGTACTTC. Translation: CASSRDRGHEQYF.

The chain carries TRBV7-9 and TRBJ2-7; 9 bases agree with TRBD1. The CDR3 covers 14 residues. Unmatched junction bases numbered 3, after V lost 2 bases and J lost 4 bases. Germline assignment: CDR1 SEHNR and CDR2 FQNEAQ (reference sequence). CDR3 DNA: TGTGCCAGCAGCTTATCGACAGGGGGGTACGAGCAGTACTTC. It specifies CASSLSTGGYEQYF.

Written as DNA, the CDR3 is TGTGCCAGCAGCGCGACTGGCGCTGGCGGGGAGCTGTTTTTT. It is translated as CASSATGAGGELFF. The chain links TRBV11-2 to TRBJ2-2, with D unclear. There are 14 residues in the CDR3. Germline V lookup: CDR1 SGHAT, CDR2 FQNNGV. V was trimmed by 5 bases and J by 7 bases, leaving 14 bases between them. Combining the CDR3 with reference TRBV11-2 and TRBJ2-2 gives the whole variable domain EAGVAQSPRYKIIEKRQSVAFWCNPISGHATLYWYQQILGQGPKLLIQFQNNGVVDDSQLPKDRFSAERLKGVDSTLKIQPAKLEDSAVYLCASSATGAGGELFFGEGSRLTVL.

The J gene is TRBJ2-7, the V gene TRBV5-6; D might be TRBD2 (6 bases). This CDR3 is 15 amino acids long. V shed 4 bases and J shed 7 bases, with 21 bases lying between them. From germline, CDR1 is SGHDT and CDR2 YYEEEE. For the CDR3, the DNA is TGTGCCAGCAGCCCTAGCGCCGCGGTTTATGGGGAGCAGTACTTC. Translated, it gives CASSPSAAVYGEQYF.

This chain connects TRBV18 to TRBJ2-3; possibly TRBD2 for D (5 bases). V was shortened by 3 bases and J by 6 bases, with 16 bases between the two germline ends. The V gene's germline CDR1 is KGHSH and CDR2 LQKENI. CDR3 size: 15 residues. CDR3 loop: CASSPVALALDTQYF. The CDR3 coding sequence is TGTGCCAGCTCACCGGTGGCATTAGCGTTGGATACGCAGTATTTT.

The chain carries TRBV7-2 and TRBJ2-3, with D maybe TRBD2 (6 bases). The germline V and J ends were trimmed by 1 base and 5 bases, with 13 bases remaining between them. This CDR3 region has 15 residues. Germline assignment: CDR1 SGHTA and CDR2 FQGNSA. CDR3 in amino acids: CASSLVSGVVDTQYF. CDR3 coding DNA: TGTGCCAGCAGCTTAGTCTCGGGAGTTGTAGATACGCAGTATTTT.

V is TRBV11-2 and J is TRBJ2-3; a weak D match, TRBD1 (6 bases). V gave up 5 bases and J gave up 4 bases, with 16 bases separating them. This CDR3 spans 15 amino acids. CDR1 is SGHAT and CDR2 is FQNNGV in the germline V gene. This CDR3 reads CASSDRTSRADTQYF. The CDR3 DNA is TGTGCCAGCAGCGACAGGACTTCTAGGGCAGATACGCAGTATTTT.

Only one count was recorded for this clone. V usage is TRBV7-3 and J usage is TRBJ1-3; a possible D gene is TRBD1 (5 bases). The CDR3 runs to 15 residues. Per the germline V gene, CDR1 is SGHTA and CDR2 is FQGTGA. Trimming removed 3 bases from V and 4 bases from J, with 13 bases in between. The CDR3, as DNA: TGTGCCAGCAGCTTCGGGCAGGGATCCGGAAACACCATATATTTT. It translates to CASSFGQGSGNTIYF.

This chain links TRBV19 with TRBJ1-5; D possibly corresponds to TRBD1 (6 bases). CDR3 length: 14 amino acids. V was clipped by 4 bases and J by 5 bases, with 12 bases between them. The germline V gene has CDR1 LNHDA and CDR2 SQIVND (reference sequence). The CDR3 is CASSRWTEDQPQHF. The CDR3 region has the DNA TGTGCCAGTAGTAGGTGGACAGAAGATCAGCCCCAGCATTTT.

The V and J genes are TRBV7-2 and TRBJ2-3; no reliable D call. V lost 3 bases, J lost 6 bases, and 10 bases lay in between. CDR1 is SGHTA, CDR2 FQGNSA, per germline. This CDR3 comprises 13 residues. This CDR3 is CASSFIYGDTQYF. DNA of the CDR3: TGTGCCAGCAGCTTCATTTACGGGGATACGCAGTATTTT. Combining the CDR3 with reference TRBV7-2 and TRBJ2-3 gives the whole variable domain GAGVSQSPSNKVTEKGKDVELRCDPISGHTALYWYRQSLGQGLEFLIYFQGNSAPDKSGLPSDRFSAERTGGSVSTLTIQRTQQEDSAVYLCASSFIYGDTQYFGPGTRLTVL.

J is TRBJ1-5 and V is TRBV5-4; 9 nucleotides agree with TRBD1. The CDR3 spans 15 residues. The J segment lost 5 bases and the V segment lost 4 bases, leaving 7 bases of the junction unmatched. From germline, CDR1 is SGHNT and CDR2 YYREEE (reference sequence). CDR3 sequence reads: CASSQQGAADQPQHF. CDR3 DNA: TGTGCCAGCAGCCAACAGGGGGCGGCGGATCAGCCCCAGCATTTT. Filled out from reference TRBV5-4 and TRBJ1-5, the complete variable domain reads ETGVTQSPTHLIKTRGQQVTLRCSSQSGHNTVSWYQQALGQGPQFIFQYYREEENGRGNFPPRFSGLQFPNYSSELNVNALELDDSALYLCASSQQGAADQPQHFGDGTRLSIL.

The V gene is TRBV6-5, the J gene TRBJ1-2; TRBD1 matches at 7 bases. This CDR3 comprises 13 residues. V was pared by 2 bases and J by 4 bases, with 1 base of the junction left unmatched. The germline V gene encodes CDR1 MNHEY and CDR2 SVGAGI. The CDR3 region has the DNA TGTGCCAGCAGTTACCGGGACAGCTATGGCTACACCTTC. Residues: CASSYRDSYGYTF.

The CDR3 here is CASSTSGRVDTGELFF. In nucleotides, the CDR3 is TGTGCCAGCAGTACTAGCGGGAGGGTAGACACCGGGGAGCTGTTTTTT. The J gene is TRBJ2-2, the V gene TRBV5-4; 13 bases align to TRBD2. Losses at the gene ends were 5 bases for V and 3 bases for J; bases not matched to a gene: 4. Germline-derived CDR1 and CDR2 are SGHNT and YYREEE (reference sequence). CDR3 length: 16 residues.